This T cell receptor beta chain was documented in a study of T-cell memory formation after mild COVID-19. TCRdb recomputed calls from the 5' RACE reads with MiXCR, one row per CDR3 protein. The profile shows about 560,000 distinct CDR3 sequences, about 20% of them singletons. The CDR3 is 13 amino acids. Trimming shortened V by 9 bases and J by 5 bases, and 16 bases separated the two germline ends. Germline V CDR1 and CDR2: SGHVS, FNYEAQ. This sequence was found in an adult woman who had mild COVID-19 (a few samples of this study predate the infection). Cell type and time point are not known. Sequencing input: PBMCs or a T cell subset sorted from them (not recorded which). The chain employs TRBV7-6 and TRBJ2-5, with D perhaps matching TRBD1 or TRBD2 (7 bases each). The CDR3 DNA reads TGTGCCAGTCGACAGGGAGGGTGGGAGACCCAGTACTTC. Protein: CASRQGGWETQYF.